This T cell receptor (beta chain) was sequenced during a study of shared clonotypes between healthy human individuals (dated by TCRdb to 2020 to 2022). Context from the whole study: The cohort comprised two women and a few men aged 18 to 49 years. To estimate repertoire size and how much clonotypes are shared between individuals, the study performed deep sequencing of blood TCR repertoires from a handful of healthy adults. Each donor's leukapheresis produced roughly between about 0.85 and 10 billion PBMCs. For each donor, three plates each were used for CD4 naive and CD4 memory, two plates were used for CD8 naive, and one plate was used for CD8 memory. To increase sequencing depth and limit assay-specific biases, TCR repertoire library preparation and sequencing were carried out by different laboratories using diverse techniques. Study-level results and caveats: Even with the large sequencing depth, rarefaction of the sorted-subset datasets indicated that sequencing was incomplete. Estimated clonotype richness was generally larger for naive than for memory subsets. The genetic and exposure-history diversity represented was limited by the small number of donors. Sampling was restricted to blood, and TCR repertoires in tissues likely differ from the TCR repertoires found in blood. Based on pairwise subsampling, the degree of clonotype sharing among donors was expected to be affected by sequencing depth. Across four donors, approximately 5% of naive CD4, approximately 3.5% of naive CD8, roughly 2.2% of memory CD4, and roughly 0.41% of memory CD8 clonotypes were shared. Clonotypes shared by all four sorted-subset donors showed higher generation probabilities than non-shared clonotypes.

TCR CDR3 regions were amplified from genomic DNA by multiplex PCR using the deep immunoSEQ assay. Extracted genomic DNA from each cell subset was distributed evenly across all wells of several immunoSEQ 96-well plates, and each plate was treated as a replicate. For sorted subsets, approximately 190 ng of genomic DNA, equivalent to 25,000 to 35,000 T cell genomes, went into each replicate PCR. The purified libraries were quantified using a Qubit 3.0 fluorometer, sized with a Bioanalyzer 2100, and then quantified again using the KAPA Library Quantification kit. Every immunoSEQ 96-well plate was sequenced on a dedicated single-read 150-cycle Illumina NextSeq 550 flow cell. Per the source publication's procedure: Because the immunoSEQ output included only junctional sequences and no quality scores, the filtering could not be the same as the filtering used for full-length reads. Sequences were annotated with PyIR, a Python wrapper for IgBLAST v1.9, and V/J genes and CDR3 were assigned using IMGT germline references. Any read was removed if the V/J assignment was weak (E-value above 1e-6), the CDR3 was missing, or the read contained stop codons, out-of-frame junctions, or ambiguous translated residues. A V3J clonotype was defined by an identical inferred V gene, J gene, and CDR3 amino acid sequence. The percentage overlap between two repertoires was calculated by dividing the number of shared unique clonotypes by the size of the smaller repertoire. Three approaches were used to assess repertoire richness: RTK rarefaction, the Chao1 estimator, and Recon v2.1 estimates of unobserved clonotypes. OLGA was used to compute generation probabilities for all TCRbeta clonotypes that the gDNA method yielded from a handful of donors. Held by TCRdb, this immuneACCESS table contains in-frame sequences only and omits some clones. Under half of the omission traces to an unresolved V gene where checked; the cause of the rest is unknown. The D gene and trimming were derived from the DNA, and the V and J assignments and clone size from that table. The sample table shows over 800,000 clones, and 92% are seen once. Of the sample, 24% falls within the top ten clones.

The sample holds a few counts of this clone. The antigen it binds to is not known. No clone much larger than this one lies a single base away; base qualities are absent. CD8 naive samples consisted of CD45RO-negative cells that were positively selected for CCR7, yielding a CD45RA+CCR7+ population without TemRA cells. The donors were healthy, HIV-negative adults who had no recently reported acute infections or vaccinations. Only Caucasian adults living in Nashville, Tennessee, USA were represented among the donors. After blood collection by leukapheresis, PBMCs were isolated using Ficoll-Histopaque density gradient centrifugation and then cryopreserved in the vapor phase of liquid nitrogen. Purity and quantity of every magnetically sorted T cell population were checked by analytical flow cytometry. From each sorted fraction, genomic DNA was isolated and quantified by UV absorbance on a Nanodrop 2000c.

This clonotype was sampled from a man younger than 45 in good health. The sample consisted of naive CD8+ T cells sorted from blood. The meaning of the sample's cell subset or site label: CD45RA+CCR7+.

This receptor carries the CDR3 CASSLTGTSGVTDTQYF. The nucleotides read TGTGCCAGCAGCCTTACCGGGACTAGCGGGGTAACAGATACGCAGTATTTT. The chain was built from TRBV11-3 and TRBJ2-3; 13 bases in the junction line up with TRBD2. CDR1 and CDR2, per the germline V gene, are SGHNT and YENEEA. V is cut back by 5 bases and J by 3 bases, with 8 bases in the junction unmatched. There are 17 amino acids in the CDR3, from cysteine to phenylalanine inclusive. CDR3 DNA only is kept here, 51 bases in frame from base 1.